A single sample gave rise to the 16 T cell receptor beta chains below, sequenced in a study of T cell changes during pregnancy in multiple sclerosis. The repertoire was sequenced with immunoSEQ multiplex PCR; TCRdb's copy has only in-frame clones and lacks some. In the table there are under 50,000 clones, 90% to 95% of which are singletons. This specimen consisted of CD4+ T cells from peripheral blood mononuclear cells, obtained after pregnancy. All receptors come from a female donor with multiple sclerosis, enrolled in a pregnancy study.

V gene TRBV5-1 combines with J gene TRBJ1-6, with a tentative D call TRBD1 (6 bases). Looked up from germline, CDR1 is SGHRS and CDR2 is YFSETQ. V was trimmed by 4 bases and J by 4 bases, leaving 18 bases between them. CDR3 size: 17 residues. The CDR3: CASSRGGGTEYNSPLHF. The CDR3 DNA follows: TGCGCCAGCAGCCGAGGGGGGGGGACGGAATATAATTCACCCCTCCACTTT.

The CDR3 region is CASSPKAQGEGNTIYF. CDR3 bases: TGTGCCAGCAGCCCGAAAGCCCAGGGGGAAGGAAACACCATATATTTT. The J gene is TRBJ1-3, the V gene TRBV7-8, with TRBD1 matching over 7 bases. The J segment lost 4 bases and the V segment lost 5 bases, leaving 11 bases of the junction unmatched. The CDR3 runs 16 residues. Looked up from germline, CDR1 is SGHVS and CDR2 is FQNEAQ.

This rearrangement joins TRBV5-1 to TRBJ2-3; D might be TRBD2 (5 bases). CDR1 SGHRS and CDR2 YFSETQ come from the germline V gene. Trimming removed 4 bases at V and 2 bases at J, with 14 bases between. This CDR3 contains 15 residues. The CDR3 DNA reads TGCGCCAGCAGCCCGGCCGGAGGAAACACAGATACGCAGTATTTT. Protein: CASSPAGGNTDTQYF.

V gene TRBV5-4 combines with J gene TRBJ2-3, with D perhaps TRBD1 (5 bases). Germline V lookup: CDR1 SGHNT, CDR2 YYREEE (reference sequence). V was pared by 5 bases and J by 3 bases, with 16 bases between. The CDR3 has 15 residues. The CDR3 coding sequence is TGTGCCAGCAGGGTGGGTATCAGGGATACAGATACGCAGTATTTT. It is translated as CASRVGIRDTDTQYF.

This sequence joins TRBV6-1 and TRBJ1-2; maybe TRBD1 (6 bases). CDR3 length: 14 amino acids. Germline lookup yields CDR1 MNHNS and CDR2 SASEGT. V was pared by 6 bases and J by 1 base, with 12 bases between. In nucleotides, the CDR3 is TGTGCCAGCAGACAGGGTTTTCTTAACTATGGCTACACCTTC. It translates to CASRQGFLNYGYTF.

The chain is built from TRBV29-1 and TRBJ1-2; 7 bases are shared with TRBD1. The CDR3 sequence is 12 residues long. The V gene's germline CDR1 is SQVTM and CDR2 ANQGSEA. Losses at the gene ends were 7 bases for V and 7 bases for J; bases not matched to a gene: 9. The CDR3 DNA reads TGCAGCGCGGCCCCAGGGGGAGGTGGCTACACCTTC. Residues: CSAAPGGGGYTF.

The V gene is TRBV11-2, the J gene TRBJ1-6; D uncertain. CDR3 length equals 16 residues. Germline lookup yields CDR1 SGHAT and CDR2 FQNNGV. V was clipped by 5 bases and J by 6 bases, with 17 bases between them. CDR3 bases: TGTGCCAGCAGCGCCATGCTCCGAGCGGCTAATTCACCCCTCCACTTT. It specifies CASSAMLRAANSPLHF.

The chain combines TRBV27 with TRBJ1-6; D is unclear. V was clipped by 8 bases and J by 9 bases, with 17 bases between them. Germline loops: CDR1 MNHEY, CDR2 SMNVEV (reference sequence). CDR3 size: 14 residues. CDR3 DNA sequence: TGTGCCAGCTATCCTGGGTCAGGACTTTCACCCCTCCACTTT. This codes for CASYPGSGLSPLHF.

This chain uses TRBV14 with TRBJ2-1; maybe TRBD1 (6 bases). The CDR3 is 17 amino acids. The germline V gene encodes CDR1 SGHDN and CDR2 FVKESK. The V gene lost 2 bases and the J gene lost 5 bases, with 19 bases spanning the gap. Here the CDR3 DNA reads TGTGCCAGCAGCCAATACGCCAGGGCCAGGGGAGACAATGAGCAGTTCTTC. It is translated as CASSQYARARGDNEQFF. The full variable domain, in which reference TRBV14 and TRBJ2-1 provide the parts outside the CDR3, is EAGVTQFPSHSVIEKGQTVTLRCDPISGHDNLYWYRRVMGKEIKFLLHFVKESKQDESGMPNNRFLAERTGGTYSTLKVQPAELEDSGVYFCASSQYARARGDNEQFFGPGTRLTVL.

The chain has TRBV4-2 and TRBJ2-7; D is perhaps TRBD2 (6 bases). With 0 bases removed from V and 1 base from J, the gap between germline ends came to 13 bases. The CDR3 length is 16 residues. In germline, CDR1 is LGHNA, CDR2 YNFKEQ. CDR3 bases: TGTGCCAGCAGCCAAGAGGAGGGGCTAGCGTCCTACGAGCAGTACTTC. As protein: CASSQEEGLASYEQYF.

This clone was seen only once. J is TRBJ2-1 and V is TRBV20-1; D call uncertain. Germline V gene sequence: CDR1 DFQATT, CDR2 SNEGSKA (reference sequence). The CDR3 has 11 amino acids. V dropped 2 bases and J dropped 9 bases, with 8 bases sitting between them. The CDR3 DNA reads TGCAGTGCTAGACTAGTGGCTGAGCAGTTCTTC. It codes for CSARLVAEQFF.

This clone has a single count. The rearrangement links TRBV29-1 to TRBJ2-5; 7 bases map to TRBD1. CDR1 is SQVTM and CDR2 is ANQGSEA in the germline V gene. Trimming cost V 7 bases and J 5 bases; bases outside gene matches: 10. The CDR3 length is 13 residues. The CDR3 loop is CSARQGWSETQYF. In DNA form, the CDR3 reads TGCAGCGCCCGACAGGGCTGGTCGGAGACCCAGTACTTC. The full variable domain, in which reference TRBV29-1 and TRBJ2-5 provide the parts outside the CDR3, is SAVISQKPSRDICQRGTSLTIQCQVDSQVTMMFWYRQQPGQSLTLIATANQGSEATYESGFVIDKFPISRPNLTFSTLTVSNMSPEDSSIYLCSARQGWSETQYFGPGTRLLVL.

With respect to this clone: The germline gene is not matched at one end of the junction; a read error may be the cause. This chain uses TRBV29-1 with TRBJ2-2; weak D call: TRBD1 (6 bases). The CDR3 has 15 amino acids. CDR1 and CDR2 from the germline V gene are SQVTM and ANQGSEA. This CDR3 is CSVEDRQGNAGELFF. CDR3 nucleotide sequence: TGCAGCGTTGAAGATCGGCAGGGGAACGCCGGGGAGCTGTTTTTT.

The V gene is TRBV5-1, the J gene TRBJ2-1, with 7 bases matching TRBD2. Losses at the gene ends were 0 bases for V and 7 bases for J; bases not matched to a gene: 13. Germline CDR1 and CDR2: SGHRS and YFSETQ. This CDR3 has 17 amino acids. CDR3 DNA: TGCGCCAGCAGCTTGGGCGGCCCGGGACTACACGGGAATGAGCAGTTCTTC. Its translation is CASSLGGPGLHGNEQFF.

The rearrangement uses TRBV4-1 and TRBJ2-4; 10 nucleotides match TRBD1. Germline CDR1 and CDR2: MGHRA and YSYEKL. V lost 4 bases, J lost 0 bases, and 9 bases stayed unmatched. CDR3 length equals 18 residues. Here the CDR3 DNA reads TGCGCCAGCAGCCCGGGACAGGGGATCACTCCAGCCAAAAACATTCAGTACTTC. The encoded protein is CASSPGQGITPAKNIQYF.

The gene calls are TRBV7-2 and TRBJ2-3; TRBD2 aligns across 9 bases. The CDR3 runs to 16 residues. Germline V gene data show CDR1 as SGHTA and CDR2 as FQGNSA. The J segment lost 6 bases and the V segment lost 5 bases, leaving 12 bases of the junction unmatched. The CDR3 coding sequence is TGTGCCAGCAGCCCCCGGCTAGCGGGGAGCGGGGATACGCAGTATTTT. Its translation: CASSPRLAGSGDTQYF.